This TCR beta chain was identified during a study of CD8+CD57+ T cells in acquired aplastic anemia. Study results and limitations: Around 30 sequences, all CD8+ CDR3, were shared between patients and controls.

The CDR3 is 16 residues long. Looked up from germline, CDR1 is SGHRS and CDR2 is YFSETQ. The V segment lost 4 bases and the J segment 4 bases; nucleotides outside the gene matches: 12. With respect to this clonotype: Its specificity is not known.

Researchers used genomic DNA as the template to profile TCR beta VDJ and CDR3. Each CDR3 protein gets one entry after TCRdb re-called the reads with MiXCR. The repertoire has tens of thousands of distinct CDR3 sequences, 75% to 85% of them found once; the top ten carry 20% to 25%. The sequence came from a human donor in good health, serving as a control. Sequencing was done on a sample of sorted CD4+, CD8+, or CD8+CD57+ T cells (not recorded which) from PBMCs. The chain is built from TRBV5-1 and TRBJ1-2; 8 nucleotides align to TRBD1. CDR3 loop: CASSQDRDRGIYGYTF. DNA for the CDR3: TGCGCCAGCAGCCAAGATCGAGACAGGGGAATCTATGGCTACACCTTC.